This record concerns one T cell receptor (beta chain) sequence. Repertoires were generated with immunoSEQ multiplex PCR, while TCRdb's copy carries only in-frame clones and drops some. The table has around 84,000 clones, around three quarters seen once. This specimen belongs to a study of blood T cell repertoires in COVID-19. V dropped 4 bases and J dropped 11 bases, with 18 bases sitting between them. There are 14 residues in the CDR3. CDR1 is SGHTA and CDR2 is FQGTGA in the germline V gene. The chain couples TRBV7-3 to TRBJ2-1; D ambiguous. The clonotype originates from a man over 45 with active or convalescent COVID-19. The sequenced sample consisted of peripheral blood. CDR3 residues: CASSSPPGVTQQFF. DNA for the CDR3: TGTGCCAGCAGCTCCCCCCCGGGTGTGACTCAGCAGTTCTTC.